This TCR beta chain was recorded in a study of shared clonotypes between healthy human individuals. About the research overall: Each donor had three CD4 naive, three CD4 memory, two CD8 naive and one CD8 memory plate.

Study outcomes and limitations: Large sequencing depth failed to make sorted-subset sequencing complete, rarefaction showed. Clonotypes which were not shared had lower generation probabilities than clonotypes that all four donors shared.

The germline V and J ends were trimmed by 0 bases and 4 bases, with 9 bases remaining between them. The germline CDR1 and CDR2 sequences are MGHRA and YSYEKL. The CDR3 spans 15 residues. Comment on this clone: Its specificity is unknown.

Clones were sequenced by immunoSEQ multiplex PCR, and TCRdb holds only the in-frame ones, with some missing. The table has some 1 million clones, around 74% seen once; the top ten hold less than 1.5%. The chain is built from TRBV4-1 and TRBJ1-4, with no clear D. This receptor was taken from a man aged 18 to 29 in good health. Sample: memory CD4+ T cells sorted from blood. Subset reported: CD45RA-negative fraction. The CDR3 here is CASSQDRTSNEKLFF. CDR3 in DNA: TGCGCCAGCAGCCAAGATCGCACCAGTAATGAAAAACTGTTTTTT.